This TCR beta chain was captured in a study of shared clonotypes between healthy human individuals. Study results and caveats: Generation of non-shared clonotypes was less probable than generation of clonotypes shared by all four donors.

Here immunoSEQ multiplex PCR was the method, and the copy in TCRdb shows in-frame clones only, minus some. Of around 2.5 million clones in the sample, 93% are singletons; the top ten hold 0.35% to 0.45%. Germline V gene sequence: CDR1 MNHEY, CDR2 SVGAGI. A total of 13 residues make up the CDR3, ends included. As concerns this clone: What it binds is unknown. Because the CDR3 is missing its conserved closing phenylalanine or tryptophan, this is likely a read error. The limits of the CDR3 on the DNA are not certain, so only TCRdb's listed CDR3 is given.

All donors were Caucasian adults living in Nashville, Tennessee. Material: naive CD4+ T cells from PBMCs. Subset of the sample: CD45RA+ positively selected. The V and J genes are TRBV6-5 and TRBJ1-2; the table's D call, TRBD1, has no DNA check behind it. This clonotype originated in a man aged 18 to 30 in good health. Some clones in this sample may be carry-over from other donors' samples. This CDR3 reads CASSYPGTGGWAY.